This T cell receptor (beta chain) was recovered during a study of blood T cell repertoires in COVID-19. In the authors' workflow: Researchers report that nucleated cell counts were estimated from reference gene primer amplification. Some clones are missing from TCRdb's copy, which holds only in-frame ones; the method was immunoSEQ multiplex PCR. The DNA gave D and trimming, while V, J and clone size come from that table. The data show fewer than 200,000 clones, 70% to 85% seen once. This clone showed up just once. The material sequenced was peripheral blood. The TCR originated in an elderly woman with acute or convalescent COVID-19.

DNA for the CDR3: TGTGCCTGGAGTGTAGGACTAGCACGGAATGAGCAGTTCTTC. Its translation is CAWSVGLARNEQFF. J is TRBJ2-1 and V is TRBV30; 8 bases line up with TRBD2. Germline assignment: CDR1 GTSNPN and CDR2 SVGIG (reference sequence). The CDR3 consists of 14 residues. J was trimmed by 7 bases and V by 0 bases; bases with no gene match: 5. Supplemented by reference TRBV30 and TRBJ2-1, the full variable domain reads SQTIHQWPATLVQPVGSPLSLECTVEGTSNPNLYWYRQAAGRGLQLLFYSVGIGQISSEVPQNLSASRPQDRQFILSSKKLLLSDSGFYLCAWSVGLARNEQFFGPGTRLTVL.